One and the same sample provided the 31 T cell receptor beta chains below, sequenced in a study of T cell changes during pregnancy in multiple sclerosis. Assay: immunoSEQ multiplex PCR; the TCRdb copy retains only in-frame clones and omits some. The table records 20,000 to 25,000 clones, approximately 90% of them present only once. This specimen was CD8+ T cells from peripheral blood mononuclear cells, taken in the first trimester of pregnancy. These receptors were collected from a female donor in good health, enrolled as a control in a pregnancy study.

The chain combines TRBV5-6 with TRBJ2-2, with TRBD1 as a possible D gene (5 bases). The CDR3 sequence is 15 residues long. Germline V gene lookup returns CDR1 SGHDT and CDR2 YYEEEE. Trimming shortened V by 4 bases and J by 1 base, and 11 bases separated the two germline ends. The CDR3 loop reads CASSPHTGNTGELFF. The CDR3 region has the DNA TGTGCCAGCAGCCCCCATACAGGGAACACCGGGGAGCTGTTTTTT.

The chain has TRBV4-1 and TRBJ2-5, with D possibly TRBD2 on 5 matching bases. This CDR3 contains 13 residues. Germline V gene lookup returns CDR1 MGHRA and CDR2 YSYEKL. The V gene lost 0 bases and the J gene lost 11 bases, with 13 bases spanning the gap. The CDR3 spells CASSQEGGYEQYF. The CDR3 DNA is TGCGCCAGCAGCCAAGAAGGAGGTTATGAGCAGTACTTC.

A few counts support this clone. The chain links TRBV4-3 to TRBJ1-5; D is uncertain. The CDR3 spans 16 residues. The V gene's germline CDR1 is LGHNA and CDR2 YSLEER. The V and J ends lost 0 bases and 6 bases respectively, with 15 bases between them. DNA for the CDR3: TGCGCCAGCAGCCAAGAATTTCCAGGCGCGAGTCAGCCCCAGCATTTT. Amino acid sequence: CASSQEFPGASQPQHF.

This chain links TRBV4-3 with TRBJ2-7; D remains unclear. Trimming removed 2 bases from V and 1 base from J, with 12 bases in between. Germline loops: CDR1 LGHNA, CDR2 YSLEER. The CDR3 has 15 residues. The DNA of the CDR3 is TGCGCCAGCAGCCAATGGGCCGGTGGGTCCTACGAGCAGTACTTC. As protein: CASSQWAGGSYEQYF.

The rearrangement joins TRBV6-5 to TRBJ2-7; possible D gene TRBD1, 5 bases. The CDR3 covers 13 residues. Trimming left V 7 bases short and J 0 bases short, with 10 bases between. The germline gives CDR1 MNHEY, CDR2 SVGAGI. The CDR3 sequence: CASIRDSSYEQYF. Written as DNA, the CDR3 is TGTGCCAGCATCAGGGATAGCTCCTACGAGCAGTACTTC.

The V gene is TRBV4-3, the J gene TRBJ2-3, with D possibly being TRBD2 (5 bases). Trimming stripped 0 bases from V and 2 bases from J, with 12 bases between. The CDR3 has 16 residues. Germline V CDR1 and CDR2: LGHNA, YSLEER. CDR3 amino acids: CASSQESGHPTDTQYF. CDR3 nucleotide sequence: TGCGCCAGCAGCCAAGAAAGCGGCCATCCCACAGATACGCAGTATTTT.

The gene calls are TRBV7-9 and TRBJ2-5, with D tentatively TRBD2 (6 bases). Germline loops: CDR1 SEHNR, CDR2 FQNEAQ (reference sequence). V was clipped by 1 base and J by 2 bases, with 14 bases between them. There are 16 residues in the CDR3. This CDR3 is CASSLDLRSGQETQYF. The CDR3, as DNA: TGTGCCAGCAGCTTAGACCTTCGTAGCGGTCAAGAGACCCAGTACTTC.

In this sample, this clone turned up once. The V call is TRBV18, the J call TRBJ2-3; D is undetermined. The CDR3 is 15 residues long. Per germline, CDR1 KGHSH and CDR2 LQKENI. V was cut by 0 bases and J by 3 bases, with 10 bases left in between. The DNA for the CDR3 is TGTGCCAGCTCACCACCGGGCCTTGGGACAGATACGCAGTATTTT. Its translation: CASSPPGLGTDTQYF.

This chain uses TRBV4-1 with TRBJ2-1; 10 bases match TRBD1. In germline, CDR1 is MGHRA, CDR2 YSYEKL. V shed 5 bases and J 7 bases; nucleotides not matched to a gene: 5. CDR3 length: 14 residues. The CDR3: CASSFRTGGNEQFF. CDR3 bases: TGCGCCAGCAGCTTCCGGACAGGGGGGAATGAGCAGTTCTTC.

CDR3 region: CASRSTSGGNEQFF. In DNA, the CDR3 is TGTGCCAGCAGAAGTACTAGCGGGGGGAATGAGCAGTTCTTC. The rearrangement joins TRBV5-5 to TRBJ2-1, with 12 bases aligning to TRBD2. V shed 5 bases, J shed 7 bases, and the junction held 4 bases outside the gene matches. The germline gives CDR1 SGHKS, CDR2 YYEKEE (reference sequence). The CDR3 is 14 residues long.

J is TRBJ1-2 and V is TRBV7-6, with TRBD1 matching over 10 bases. Losses at the gene ends were 1 base for V and 2 bases for J; bases not matched to a gene: 7. Germline CDR1 is SGHVS and CDR2 is FNYEAQ. This CDR3 has 17 amino acids. The chain's CDR3 is CASSLDPGQGINYGYTF. CDR3 DNA: TGTGCCAGCAGCTTAGACCCGGGACAGGGGATAAACTATGGCTACACCTTC.

This chain links TRBV4-1 with TRBJ1-5, with 7 bases matching TRBD1. The J segment lost 3 bases and the V segment lost 0 bases, leaving 8 bases of the junction unmatched. This CDR3 contains 17 residues. CDR1 and CDR2 from the germline V gene are MGHRA and YSYEKL. Here the CDR3 reads CASSQDPGQNFNQPQHF. In DNA form, the CDR3 reads TGCGCCAGCAGCCAAGACCCGGGACAGAATTTCAATCAGCCCCAGCATTTT.

The chain carries TRBV10-3 and TRBJ1-4; 9 bases agree with TRBD1. Germline CDR1 is ENHRY and CDR2 is SYGVKD. The CDR3 is 16 amino acids. With 6 bases clipped from V and 5 bases from J, the junction kept 10 bases outside the gene matches. The CDR3 region is CAISRDREDGNEKLFF. CDR3 nucleotides: TGTGCCATCAGCCGGGACAGGGAGGATGGGAATGAAAAACTGTTTTTT.

The chain couples TRBV16 to TRBJ1-4; D is possibly TRBD1 (6 bases). The V end lost 0 bases, the J end lost 8 bases, and 13 bases lay between the germline ends. Germline CDR1 is KGHSY and CDR2 is FQNENV. The CDR3 covers 15 residues. CDR3 in amino acids: CASSQSTGSAEKLFF. The DNA of the CDR3 is TGTGCCAGCAGCCAATCAACAGGGTCAGCGGAAAAACTGTTTTTT.

The rearrangement links TRBV4-3 to TRBJ2-4; TRBD1 matches 9 bases. CDR1 is LGHNA and CDR2 is YSLEER in the germline V gene. V trimming: 0 bases; J trimming: 7 bases; junction bases outside the gene matches: 7. The CDR3 contains 16 residues. CDR3 DNA sequence: TGCGCCAGCAGCCAAGATCGGGGACAGGGAGGGAACATTCAGTACTTC. Translated, it gives CASSQDRGQGGNIQYF.

This sequence joins TRBV2 and TRBJ2-1, with 11 bases that match TRBD1. The germline V gene encodes CDR1 SNHLY and CDR2 FYNNEI. V was clipped by 5 bases and J by 3 bases; unmatched bases: 6. The CDR3 covers 16 residues. CDR3 nucleotide sequence: TGTGCCAGCAGTCCGGGACAGGGGGGTGTCTACAATGAGCAGTTCTTC. It translates to CASSPGQGGVYNEQFF.

Note on this clone: At one end the junction does not follow the germline gene, possibly because of a read error. This chain uses TRBV7-7 with TRBJ2-3; 7 bases map to TRBD2. CDR3 length: 15 amino acids. Germline-derived CDR1 and CDR2 are SSHAT and FNYEAQ (reference sequence). The CDR3 is CASSLGPGGTDTQYF. As DNA, the CDR3 is TGTGCTAGCAGCTTAGGACCGGGGGGAACAGATACGCAGTATTTT.

Details on this clone: Other DNA sequences in the sample encode the same CDR3. The chain joins TRBV27 to TRBJ1-6, with D unresolved. The CDR3 runs 14 residues. CDR1 MNHEY and CDR2 SMNVEV come from the germline V gene (reference sequence). V was clipped by 4 bases and J by 7 bases, with 11 bases between them. CDR3 DNA sequence: TGTGCCAGCAGTTCTGGCCAGGTCAATTCACCCCTCCACTTT. It is translated as CASSSGQVNSPLHF.

J is TRBJ2-7 and V is TRBV9; 7 nucleotides agree with TRBD2. Germline CDR1 and CDR2: SGDLS and YYNGEE. The V and J ends lost 3 bases and 7 bases, in that order; junction bases with no gene match: 10. The CDR3 extends over 14 amino acids. The CDR3 reads CASSAGGTGYEQYF. The CDR3 DNA reads as TGTGCCAGCAGCGCGGGAGGCACGGGTTATGAGCAGTACTTC.

This chain's CDR3 is CASSQDTGYYEQYF. DNA of the CDR3: TGCGCCAGCAGCCAAGATACAGGATACTACGAGCAGTACTTC. The chain recombines TRBV4-3 with TRBJ2-7, with D maybe TRBD1 (5 bases). Trimming stripped 0 bases from V and 3 bases from J, with 9 bases between. Germline V gene sequence: CDR1 LGHNA, CDR2 YSLEER. This CDR3 has 14 residues.

The chain joins TRBV4-2 to TRBJ2-3; D not certain. The V gene lost 4 bases and the J gene lost 2 bases, with 16 bases spanning the gap. Germline V CDR1 and CDR2: LGHNA, YNFKEQ. This CDR3 has 16 amino acids. The DNA of the CDR3 is TGTGCCAGCAGCCCTGTAAGGCAGGTCACCACAGATACGCAGTATTTT. This translates into CASSPVRQVTTDTQYF.

This clone was detected a few times. V usage is TRBV7-9 and J usage is TRBJ2-1, with 8 bases aligning to TRBD2. Germline CDR1 and CDR2: SEHNR and FQNEAQ (reference sequence). This CDR3 is built from 18 residues. Germline trimming cut 1 base from V and 2 bases from J; bases unmatched to any gene: 10. The CDR3 sequence is CASSLGGGGNYAYNEQFF. For the CDR3, the DNA is TGTGCCAGCAGCTTAGGGGGCGGGGGGAATTACGCCTACAATGAGCAGTTCTTC.

The chain recombines TRBV15 with TRBJ1-5, with no clear D. Trimming shortened V by 4 bases and J by 2 bases, and 18 bases separated the two germline ends. CDR3 length: 17 amino acids. CDR1 and CDR2 (germline): LNHNV, YYDKDF (reference sequence). The DNA for the CDR3 is TGTGCCACCAGCACCATAACCCACTTGGAGGGCAATCAGCCCCAGCATTTT. This translates into CATSTITHLEGNQPQHF.

This sequence joins TRBV9 and TRBJ2-3, with 7 positions matching TRBD2. The germline gives CDR1 SGDLS, CDR2 YYNGEE. The CDR3 consists of 15 residues. The junction had 7 bases not matched to a gene; V was cut back by 4 bases and J by 2 bases. CDR3 amino acids: CASSISGGPTDTQYF. The CDR3 DNA follows: TGTGCCAGCAGCATTTCGGGGGGTCCCACAGATACGCAGTATTTT. The variable domain in full, with the rest retrieved from reference TRBV9 and TRBJ2-3, is DSGVTQTPKHLITATGQRVTLRCSPRSGDLSVYWYQQSLDQGLQFLIQYYNGEERAKGNILERFSAQQFPDLHSELNLSSLELGDSALYFCASSISGGPTDTQYFGPGTRLTVL.

CDR3 amino acids: CASSLLWAATNEKLFF. The CDR3, as DNA: TGTGCCAGCAGTTTACTGTGGGCTGCAACTAATGAAAAACTGTTTTTT. V and J are TRBV28 and TRBJ1-4; D call uncertain. The CDR3 contains 16 residues. CDR1 and CDR2 (germline): MDHEN, SYDVKM. With 2 bases removed from V and 0 bases from J, the gap between germline ends came to 10 bases.

V gene TRBV5-1 combines with J gene TRBJ2-1, with D unclear. Germline V gene sequence: CDR1 SGHRS, CDR2 YFSETQ. The CDR3 is made up of 11 amino acids. V lost 6 bases and J 9 bases, leaving 10 bases between the germline ends. CDR3 sequence reads: CASILAGEQFF. The CDR3 DNA reads TGCGCCAGCATCCTTGCCGGTGAGCAGTTCTTC.

The J gene is TRBJ2-5, the V gene TRBV5-1, with no clear D. CDR1 SGHRS and CDR2 YFSETQ come from the germline V gene. The CDR3 totals 14 residues. The V and J ends lost 0 bases and 2 bases respectively, with 8 bases between them. The CDR3 spells CASSLATAQETQYF. In DNA form, the CDR3 reads TGCGCCAGCAGCTTGGCAACAGCACAAGAGACCCAGTACTTC.

The rearrangement uses TRBV2 and TRBJ1-4; no reliable D call. From germline, CDR1 is SNHLY and CDR2 FYNNEI. Trimming shortened V by 8 bases and J by 6 bases, and 10 bases separated the two germline ends. The CDR3 extends over 12 amino acids. CDR3: CASRDTDEKLFF. The CDR3 DNA sequence: TGTGCCAGCCGAGACACAGATGAAAAACTGTTTTTT.

The V and J genes are TRBV6-1 and TRBJ2-1; D not certain. The length of the CDR3 is 14 residues. Per germline, CDR1 MNHNS and CDR2 SASEGT. Between the trimmed V and J ends, which lost 3 bases and 5 bases, there was a span of 11 bases. In nucleotides, the CDR3 is TGTGCCAGCAGTGACGTTTTTATTAACAATGAGCAGTTCTTC. It codes for CASSDVFINNEQFF.

This clone was seen just once. The chain combines TRBV10-3 with TRBJ1-3; 7 bases agree with TRBD1. The germline V gene encodes CDR1 ENHRY and CDR2 SYGVKD. CDR3 size: 11 residues. Losses at the gene ends were 6 bases for V and 14 bases for J; bases not matched to a gene: 7. The CDR3 here is CAISSDRVLYF. CDR3 bases: TGTGCCATCAGCTCCGACAGGGTCTTATATTTT.

The chain carries TRBV6-4 and TRBJ2-1, with 8 nucleotides matching TRBD2. J was trimmed by 7 bases and V by 0 bases; bases with no gene match: 5. Germline V lookup: CDR1 MRHNA, CDR2 SNTAGT. CDR3 length: 15 amino acids. CDR3 loop: CASSDSSGVWNEQFF. The CDR3 nucleotides are TGTGCCAGCAGTGACTCTAGCGGGGTTTGGAATGAGCAGTTCTTC.